The next 25 T cell receptor beta chains were all read from a single sample in a study of response to subunit inactivated influenza vaccine. TCRdb processed the RT-PCR reads anew with MiXCR; each CDR3 protein has one entry. The sample lists around 490,000 distinct CDR3 sequences, about 7.6% occurring once. Sequences were derived from PBMCs from blood, sampled less than 25 months after vaccination. These receptors originate from a man in his fifties or sixties who received an inactivated influenza vaccine.

The chain couples TRBV4-1 to TRBJ2-5; tentatively, D is TRBD1 or TRBD2 (6 bases each). This CDR3 contains 16 residues. Germline V CDR1 and CDR2: MGHRA, YSYEKL. With 0 bases removed from V and 9 bases from J, the gap between germline ends came to 20 bases. CDR3 nucleotide sequence: TGCGCCAGCAGCCAAGACCCCGGGACACTCAGGAGGGCCCAGTACTTC. This codes for CASSQDPGTLRRAQYF.

This chain joins TRBV10-3 and TRBJ1-2; 8 bases map to TRBD1. The CDR3 spans 14 residues. V lost 5 bases to trimming and J lost 3 bases; unmatched junction nucleotides: 5. Germline V gives CDR1 ENHRY, CDR2 SYGVKD. This chain's CDR3 is CAISKQGEDYGYTF. The CDR3, as DNA: TGTGCCATCAGTAAACAGGGGGAAGACTATGGCTACACCTTC.

This clonotype was observed a handful of times. The rearrangement links TRBV10-3 to TRBJ2-3, with 8 nucleotides matching TRBD2. Per the germline V gene, CDR1 is ENHRY and CDR2 is SYGVKD. Trimming cost V 8 bases and J 8 bases; bases outside gene matches: 9. The CDR3 sequence is 13 residues long. The CDR3 protein is CAIGAGEPSTQYF. The CDR3 nucleotides read TGTGCCATCGGAGCGGGGGAGCCTAGTACGCAGTATTTT.

The DNA for the CDR3 is TGTGCCAGCCGGGATGGTGGACGTCAGCCCCAGCATTTT. It codes for CASRDGGRQPQHF. The chain links TRBV6-2 or TRBV6-3 to TRBJ1-5; no clear D gene. Per the germline V gene, CDR1 is MNHEY and CDR2 is SVGEGT. Between the trimmed V and J ends, which lost 8 bases and 6 bases, there was a span of 14 bases. CDR3 length: 13 amino acids.

Only a few counts were recorded for this clonotype. The V gene is TRBV10-3, the J gene TRBJ2-7; 9 bases are shared with TRBD1. V trimming: 4 bases; J trimming: 9 bases; junction bases outside the gene matches: 7. The CDR3 consists of 13 residues. CDR1 and CDR2 (germline): ENHRY, SYGVKD. The CDR3 nucleotides read TGTGCCATCAGTGGGGGGACAGGGCTTGGGCAGTACTTC. Its translation: CAISGGTGLGQYF.

Ten or more counts support this clonotype. This chain connects TRBV4-3 to TRBJ1-6, with D tentatively TRBD1 (5 bases). Trimming took 0 bases from V and 7 from J, leaving 19 bases between them. CDR3 length: 18 amino acids. Germline V CDR1 and CDR2: LGHNA, YSLEER. CDR3: CASSQDLGTVEVNSPLHF. CDR3 bases: TGCGCCAGCAGCCAAGATCTAGGGACGGTGGAGGTAAATTCACCCCTCCACTTT.

The table lists this clonotype with many counts. The V gene is TRBV5-1, the J gene TRBJ2-1; D remains ambiguous. This CDR3 has 13 residues. The germline CDR1 and CDR2 sequences are SGHRS and YFSETQ. The V and J ends lost 1 base and 1 base respectively, with 3 bases between them. The CDR3 sequence is CASSLRSYNEQFF. Here the CDR3 DNA reads TGCGCCAGCAGCTTGAGGTCCTACAATGAGCAGTTCTTC.

The chain couples TRBV29-1 to TRBJ2-5; 9 nucleotides align to TRBD1. Unmatched junction bases numbered 10, after V lost 6 bases and J lost 2 bases. This CDR3 is built from 15 residues. Germline lookup yields CDR1 SQVTM and CDR2 ANQGSEA. In DNA form, the CDR3 reads TGCAGCGTGTGCCCTCCGGGACAGGGACAAGAGACCCAGTACTTC. Amino acids: CSVCPPGQGQETQYF.

This clonotype came up many times. The chain employs TRBV20-1 and TRBJ2-2; D ambiguous. The CDR3 runs 12 residues. V was cut by 2 bases and J by 3 bases, with 4 bases left in between. Germline V CDR1 and CDR2: DFQATT, SNEGSKA (reference sequence). This chain's CDR3 is CSARRDTGELFF. In DNA form, the CDR3 reads TGCAGTGCTAGACGGGACACCGGGGAGCTGTTTTTT.

The chain is built from TRBV20-1 and TRBJ1-1; D unresolved. Germline lookup yields CDR1 DFQATT and CDR2 SNEGSKA (reference sequence). This CDR3 has 14 residues. Deletions cut 2 bases from V and 4 bases from J, with 14 bases between. As DNA, the CDR3 is TGCAGTGCTAGACAGGCGAATCGAGGCACTGAAGCTTTCTTT. Protein sequence: CSARQANRGTEAFF.

This clonotype showed up many times. The genes are TRBV7-2 and TRBJ2-4; D is undetermined. The length of the CDR3 is 16 residues. The V gene lost 2 bases and the J gene lost 0 bases, with 11 bases spanning the gap. CDR1 and CDR2 from the germline V gene are SGHTA and FQGNSA. For the CDR3, the DNA is TGTGCCAGCAGCTTATCCCCGGGTCTAGCCAAAAACATTCAGTACTTC. Amino acid sequence: CASSLSPGLAKNIQYF. The whole variable domain, filled in from reference TRBV7-2 and TRBJ2-4, reads GAGVSQSPSNKVTEKGKDVELRCDPISGHTALYWYRQSLGQGLEFLIYFQGNSAPDKSGLPSDRFSAERTGGSVSTLTIQRTQQEDSAVYLCASSLSPGLAKNIQYFGAGTRLSVL.

J is TRBJ1-2 and V is TRBV11-2; no reliable D call. V was pared by 4 bases and J by 5 bases, with 14 bases between. Germline V gene lookup returns CDR1 SGHAT and CDR2 FQNNGV. This CDR3 contains 14 residues. The CDR3 coding sequence is TGTGCCAGCAGCTCCCTTGCAGGTGGATATGGCTACACCTTC. This gives the protein CASSSLAGGYGYTF.

Only a few counts were recorded for this clonotype. Given a much more abundant clone one base away, this may be a read error. This chain connects TRBV29-1 to TRBJ1-1; D remains ambiguous. The CDR3 spans 13 residues. The germline gives CDR1 SQVTM, CDR2 ANQGSEA. V was pared by 4 bases and J by 0 bases, with 9 bases between. CDR3 DNA: TGCAGCGTTGTTGGACTCTTGAACACTGAAGCTTTCTTT. It is translated as CSVVGLLNTEAFF.

This sequence joins TRBV7-8 and TRBJ2-2; D remains unclear. Trimming cost V 0 bases and J 3 bases, with 8 bases left between them. Per the germline V gene, CDR1 is SGHVS and CDR2 is FQNEAQ. The CDR3 runs 15 residues. The CDR3 reads CASSLARTDTGELFF. CDR3 coding DNA: TGTGCCAGCAGCTTAGCCCGGACGGACACCGGGGAGCTGTTTTTT.

In its sample, this clonotype was seen a few times. The chain couples TRBV10-3 to TRBJ2-2; tentative D call: TRBD2 (5 bases). CDR1 ENHRY and CDR2 SYGVKD come from the germline V gene. The CDR3 covers 14 residues. V was trimmed by 2 bases and J by 4 bases, leaving 8 bases between them. The chain's CDR3 is CAISEDYLTGELFF. CDR3 sequence (DNA): TGTGCCATCAGTGAGGACTACCTCACCGGGGAGCTGTTTTTT.

The genes are TRBV27 and TRBJ2-1; D might be TRBD2 (6 bases). V was cut by 3 bases and J by 6 bases, with 12 bases left in between. Looked up from germline, CDR1 is MNHEY and CDR2 is SMNVEV (reference sequence). There are 14 residues in the CDR3. The chain's CDR3 is CASSFSGTANEQFF. The CDR3 DNA is TGTGCCAGCAGTTTCTCCGGGACTGCCAATGAGCAGTTCTTC.

V and J are TRBV7-9 and TRBJ1-3; D is unclear. V lost 3 bases, J lost 1 base, and 4 bases lay in between. The germline gives CDR1 SEHNR, CDR2 FQNEAQ (reference sequence). The CDR3 loop spans 13 amino acids. CDR3 loop: CASSFESGNTIYF. The CDR3 DNA reads TGTGCCAGCAGCTTCGAATCTGGAAACACCATATATTTT. Full variable domain (rest looked up from reference TRBV7-9 and TRBJ1-3): DTGVSQNPRHKITKRGQNVTFRCDPISEHNRLYWYRQTLGQGPEFLTYFQNEAQLEKSRLLSDRFSAERPKGSFSTLEIQRTEQGDSAMYLCASSFESGNTIYFGEGSWLTVV.

This clonotype was seen only a few times. The chain carries TRBV12-3 or TRBV12-4 and TRBJ2-1; TRBD2 aligns across 10 bases. V was pared by 1 base and J by 7 bases, with 4 bases of the junction left unmatched. The CDR3 has 15 residues. The CDR3 DNA is TGTGCCAGCAGTTTAGGGGGACTAGCGTTAAATGAGCAGTTCTTC. Encoded protein: CASSLGGLALNEQFF.

This clonotype turned up a few times. The rearrangement joins TRBV4-2 to TRBJ1-1; perhaps TRBD1 as D (5 bases). Deletions cut 4 bases from V and 1 base from J, with 16 bases between. The CDR3 contains 16 residues. The germline CDR1 and CDR2 sequences are LGHNA and YNFKEQ. CDR3 in DNA: TGTGCCAGCAGCCGGGCGGACCGACAGACGAACACTGAAGCTTTCTTT. It specifies CASSRADRQTNTEAFF.

This clonotype has a count of ten or more. CDR3 bases: TGTGCCAGCAGCAAAGACAGGGTTGTACCCGCTGAAGGCCTACGAGAGCAGTACTTC. Translation gives CASSKDRVVPAEGLREQYF. V is TRBV21-1 and J is TRBJ2-7; the table's D call, TRBD1, has no DNA check behind it. TRBV21-1 is a pseudogene locus. This CDR3 comprises 19 residues.

V and J are TRBV15 and TRBJ2-1; D is possibly TRBD2 (7 bases). The germline V gene has CDR1 LNHNV and CDR2 YYDKDF (reference sequence). With 3 bases removed from V and 7 bases from J, the gap between germline ends came to 13 bases. This CDR3 comprises 14 residues. CDR3 sequence reads: CATSRGGGANEQFF. DNA of the CDR3: TGTGCCACCAGCAGGGGTGGGGGGGCGAATGAGCAGTTCTTC.

This clonotype has more than one count but fewer than ten. The chain is built from TRBV12-3 or TRBV12-4 and TRBJ2-7; D is undetermined. Trimming cost V 1 base and J 1 base, with 8 bases left between them. The CDR3 totals 14 residues. The CDR3: CASSLGGESYEQYF. The CDR3 bases are TGTGCCAGCAGTTTAGGCGGAGAGTCCTACGAGCAGTACTTC.

This clonotype was seen ten or more times. The rearrangement uses TRBV28 and TRBJ2-1; possibly TRBD2 for D (6 bases). V lost 5 bases and J 8 bases, leaving 13 bases between the germline ends. The CDR3 loop spans 13 amino acids. Germline loops: CDR1 MDHEN, CDR2 SYDVKM. For the CDR3, the DNA is TGTGCCAGCAGTACGACTAGTCTCGATGAGCAGTTCTTC. This gives the protein CASSTTSLDEQFF.

V and J are TRBV6-2 or TRBV6-3 and TRBJ2-2, with 10 bases lining up with TRBD2. The junction had 10 bases not matched to a gene; V was cut back by 5 bases and J by 4 bases. CDR1 and CDR2 from the germline V gene are MNHEY and SVGEGT. The CDR3 has 17 residues. The chain's CDR3 is CASSQFASGGPTGELFF. In DNA form, the CDR3 reads TGTGCCAGCAGTCAATTCGCTAGCGGGGGTCCCACCGGGGAGCTGTTTTTT.

This clonotype was recorded a few times. For the CDR3, the DNA is TGTGCCAGCAGCTTAAAGGGACTAGCGGGAGGGGTAGGTTACAATGAGCAGTTCTTC. Translating it yields CASSLKGLAGGVGYNEQFF. J is TRBJ2-1 and V is TRBV7-3, with TRBD2 matching 16 bases. CDR3 length: 19 amino acids. Germline CDR1 is SGHTA and CDR2 is FQGTGA. Trimming at V came to 1 base and at J to 4 bases, leaving 7 bases not matched to a gene.